This TCR beta chain was sequenced for a study of molecular identifiers for immune sequencing clone quantification. The CDR3 consists of 14 residues. Germline CDR1 SGHTA, CDR2 FQGNSA. J lost 9 bases, V lost 5 bases, and 10 bases had no gene match. TCRdb recomputed calls from the PCR reads with MiXCR, one row per CDR3 protein. The sample has about half a million distinct CDR3 sequences; 20% to 25% are singletons. This clonotype was recorded many times. The TCR originated in a human donor in good health. Some libraries in this study had Jurkat cell RNA spiked in. The sample taken for sequencing was naive CD8+ T cells from blood, with Jurkat cell RNA spiked in. The subset here: FACS-sorted CD8+CD4-CCR7+CD45RA+ naive T cells. This chain joins TRBV7-2 and TRBJ2-1, with 7 bases that match TRBD2. In DNA form, the CDR3 reads TGTGCCAGCAGCGGGGAGGGAGGTTCCCGTGAGCAGTTCTTC. Translating gives CASSGEGGSREQFF. Full variable domain (missing parts from reference TRBV7-2 and TRBJ2-1): GAGVSQSPSNKVTEKGKDVELRCDPISGHTALYWYRQSLGQGLEFLIYFQGNSAPDKSGLPSDRFSAERTGGSVSTLTIQRTQQEDSAVYLCASSGEGGSREQFFGPGTRLTVL.